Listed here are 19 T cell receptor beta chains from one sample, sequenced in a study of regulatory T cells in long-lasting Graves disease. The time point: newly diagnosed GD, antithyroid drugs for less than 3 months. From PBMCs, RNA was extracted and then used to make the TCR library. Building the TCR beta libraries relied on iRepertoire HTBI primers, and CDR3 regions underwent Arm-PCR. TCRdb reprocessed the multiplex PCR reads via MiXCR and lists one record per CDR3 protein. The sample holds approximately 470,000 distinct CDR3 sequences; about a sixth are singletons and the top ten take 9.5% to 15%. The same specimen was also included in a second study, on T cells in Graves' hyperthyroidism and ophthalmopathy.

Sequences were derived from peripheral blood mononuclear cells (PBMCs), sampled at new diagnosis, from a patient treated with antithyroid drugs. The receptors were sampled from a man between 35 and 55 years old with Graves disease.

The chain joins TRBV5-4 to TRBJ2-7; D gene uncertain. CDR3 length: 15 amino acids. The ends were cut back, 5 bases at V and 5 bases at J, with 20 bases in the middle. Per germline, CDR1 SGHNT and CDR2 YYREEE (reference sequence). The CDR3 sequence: CASSRPGPSVNEQYF. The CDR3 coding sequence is TGTGCCAGCAGTCGACCCGGCCCCTCCGTCAACGAGCAGTACTTC.

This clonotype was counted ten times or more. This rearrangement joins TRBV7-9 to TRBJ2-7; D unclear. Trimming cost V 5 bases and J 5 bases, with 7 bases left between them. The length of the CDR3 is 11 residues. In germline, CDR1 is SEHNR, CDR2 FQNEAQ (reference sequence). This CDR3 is CASSVDDEQYF. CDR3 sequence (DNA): TGTGCCAGCAGCGTGGACGACGAGCAGTACTTC.

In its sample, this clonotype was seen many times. The CDR3 DNA sequence: TGTGCCAGCTTAGGGACTAGCTACAATGAGCAGTTCTTC. Translated, it gives CASLGTSYNEQFF. V and J are TRBV3-1 and TRBJ2-1, with 8 nucleotides matching TRBD2. J lost 3 bases, V lost 8 bases, and 3 bases had no gene match. The germline V gene encodes CDR1 LGHDT and CDR2 YNNKEL (reference sequence). This CDR3 has 13 residues.

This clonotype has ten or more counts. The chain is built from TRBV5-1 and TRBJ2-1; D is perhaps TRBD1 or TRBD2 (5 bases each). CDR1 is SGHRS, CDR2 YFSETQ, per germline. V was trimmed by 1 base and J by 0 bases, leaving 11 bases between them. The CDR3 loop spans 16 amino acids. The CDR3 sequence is CASSLTGRDSYNEQFF. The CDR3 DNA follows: TGCGCCAGCAGCTTGACAGGACGGGACTCCTACAATGAGCAGTTCTTC.

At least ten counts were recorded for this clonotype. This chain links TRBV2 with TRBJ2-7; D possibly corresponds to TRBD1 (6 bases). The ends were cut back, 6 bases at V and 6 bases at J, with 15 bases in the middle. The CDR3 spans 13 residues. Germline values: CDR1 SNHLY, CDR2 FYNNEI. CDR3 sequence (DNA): TGTGCCAGCAGCCGAGGACAGTCTGTCGAGCAGTACTTC. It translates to CASSRGQSVEQYF.

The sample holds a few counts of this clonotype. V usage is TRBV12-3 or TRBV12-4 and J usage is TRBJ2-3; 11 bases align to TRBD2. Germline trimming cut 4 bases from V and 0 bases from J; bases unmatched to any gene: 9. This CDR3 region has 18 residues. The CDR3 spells CASSSGTSGASSTDTQYF. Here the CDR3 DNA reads TGTGCCAGCAGTTCCGGGACTAGCGGTGCCAGTAGCACAGATACGCAGTATTTT.

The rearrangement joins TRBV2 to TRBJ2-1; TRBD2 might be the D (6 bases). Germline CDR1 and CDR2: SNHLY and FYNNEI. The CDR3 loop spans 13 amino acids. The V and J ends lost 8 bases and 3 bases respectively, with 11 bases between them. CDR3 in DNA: TGTGCCAGCGAAGCGGGCGTCTACAATGAGCAGTTCTTC. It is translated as CASEAGVYNEQFF.

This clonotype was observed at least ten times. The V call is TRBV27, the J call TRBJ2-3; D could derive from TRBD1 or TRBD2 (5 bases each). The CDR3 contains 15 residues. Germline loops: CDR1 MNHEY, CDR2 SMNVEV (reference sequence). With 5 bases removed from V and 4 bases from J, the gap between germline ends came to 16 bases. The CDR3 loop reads CASSRGAGLADTQYF. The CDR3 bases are TGTGCCAGCAGTAGAGGGGCAGGGCTTGCAGATACGCAGTATTTT.

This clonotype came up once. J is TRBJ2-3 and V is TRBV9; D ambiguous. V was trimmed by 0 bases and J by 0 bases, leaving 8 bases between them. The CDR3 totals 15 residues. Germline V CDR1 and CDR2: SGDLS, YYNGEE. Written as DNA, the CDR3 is TGTGCCAGCAGCGTAGTCCAATCTAGCACAGATACGCAGTATTTT. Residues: CASSVVQSSTDTQYF. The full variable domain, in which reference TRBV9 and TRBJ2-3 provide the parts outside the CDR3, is DSGVTQTPKHLITATGQRVTLRCSPRSGDLSVYWYQQSLDQGLQFLIQYYNGEERAKGNILERFSAQQFPDLHSELNLSSLELGDSALYFCASSVVQSSTDTQYFGPGTRLTVL.

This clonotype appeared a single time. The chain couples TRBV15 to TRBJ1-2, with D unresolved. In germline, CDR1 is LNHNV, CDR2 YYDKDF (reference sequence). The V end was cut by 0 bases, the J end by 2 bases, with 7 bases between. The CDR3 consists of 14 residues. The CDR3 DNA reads TGTGCCACCAGCAGAGATCAGAGAAACTATGGCTACACCTTC. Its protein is CATSRDQRNYGYTF.

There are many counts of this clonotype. CDR3 bases: TGTGCCAGCAGACAAACTAGCACAGATACGCAGTATTTT. It is translated as CASRQTSTDTQYF. The J gene is TRBJ2-3, the V gene TRBV2; D is unclear. V lost 6 bases and J 0 bases, leaving 7 bases between the germline ends. The CDR3 loop spans 13 amino acids. Germline loops: CDR1 SNHLY, CDR2 FYNNEI.

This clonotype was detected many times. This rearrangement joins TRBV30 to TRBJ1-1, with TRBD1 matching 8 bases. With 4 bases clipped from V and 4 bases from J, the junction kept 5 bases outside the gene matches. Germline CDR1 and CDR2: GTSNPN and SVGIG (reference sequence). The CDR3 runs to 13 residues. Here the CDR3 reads CAWTVTGVTEAFF. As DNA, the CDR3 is TGTGCCTGGACAGTGACAGGGGTCACTGAAGCTTTCTTT.

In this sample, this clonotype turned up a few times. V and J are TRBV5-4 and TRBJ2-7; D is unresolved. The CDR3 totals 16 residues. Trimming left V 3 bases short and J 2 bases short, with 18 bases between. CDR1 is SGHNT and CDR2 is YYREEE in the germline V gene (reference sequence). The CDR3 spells CASSSSGQLLPYEQYF. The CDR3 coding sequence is TGTGCCAGCAGCTCTTCCGGGCAACTACTTCCCTACGAGCAGTACTTC.

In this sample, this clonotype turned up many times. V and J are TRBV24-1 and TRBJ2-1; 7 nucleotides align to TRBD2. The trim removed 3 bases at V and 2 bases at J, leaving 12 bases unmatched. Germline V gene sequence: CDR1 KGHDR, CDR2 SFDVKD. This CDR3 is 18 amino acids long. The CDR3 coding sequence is TGTGCCACCAGTGATCCCGCGCGGGGCGGGAGTGCCTACAATGAGCAGTTCTTC. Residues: CATSDPARGGSAYNEQFF.

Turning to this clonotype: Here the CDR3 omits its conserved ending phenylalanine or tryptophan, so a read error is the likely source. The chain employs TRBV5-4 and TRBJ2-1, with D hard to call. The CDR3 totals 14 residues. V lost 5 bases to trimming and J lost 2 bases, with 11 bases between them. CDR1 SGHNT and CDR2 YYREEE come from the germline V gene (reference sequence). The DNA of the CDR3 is TGTGCCAGCAGTCCCCAGAATACCTACAATGAGCAGTTCCTC. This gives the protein CASSPQNTYNEQFL.

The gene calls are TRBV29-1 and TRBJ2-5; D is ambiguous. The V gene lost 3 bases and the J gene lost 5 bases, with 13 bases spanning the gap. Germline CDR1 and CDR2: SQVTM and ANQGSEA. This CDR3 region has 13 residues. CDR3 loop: CSVEGSFGETQYF. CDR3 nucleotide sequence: TGCAGCGTTGAGGGCAGCTTCGGTGAGACCCAGTACTTC.

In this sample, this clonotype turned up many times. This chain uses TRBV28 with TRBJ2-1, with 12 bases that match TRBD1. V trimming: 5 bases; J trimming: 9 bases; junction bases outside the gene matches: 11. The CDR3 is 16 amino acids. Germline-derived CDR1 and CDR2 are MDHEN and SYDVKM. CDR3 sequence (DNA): TGTGCCAGCAGTCCCCTCGGGACAGGGGGCCGTGGTGAGCAGTTCTTC. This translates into CASSPLGTGGRGEQFF.

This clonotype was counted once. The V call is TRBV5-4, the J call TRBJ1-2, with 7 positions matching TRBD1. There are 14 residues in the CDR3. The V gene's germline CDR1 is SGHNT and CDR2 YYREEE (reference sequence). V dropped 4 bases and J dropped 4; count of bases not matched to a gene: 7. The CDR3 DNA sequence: TGTGCCAGCAGCCCCGGACAGGTGATCTATGGCTACACCTTC. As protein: CASSPGQVIYGYTF.

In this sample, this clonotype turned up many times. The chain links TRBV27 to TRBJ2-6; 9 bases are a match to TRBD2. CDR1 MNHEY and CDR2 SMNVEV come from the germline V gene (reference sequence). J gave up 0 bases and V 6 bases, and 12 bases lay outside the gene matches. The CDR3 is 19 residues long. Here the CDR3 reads CASRSLLAGEASGANVLTF. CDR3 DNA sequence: TGTGCCAGCAGATCTTTACTAGCGGGTGAAGCCTCTGGGGCCAACGTCCTGACTTTC.